The next 21 T cell receptor beta chains were all read from a single sample in a study of cytomegalovirus exposure and HLA in healthy donors. PCR amplification relied on 60 Vbeta primers (plus 13 Jbeta primers). Assay: immunoSEQ multiplex PCR; the TCRdb copy retains only in-frame clones and omits some. The table for this sample gives more than 110,000 clones. The sample comprised PBMCs. Receptor source: a man aged 35-49 years in good health and CMV-seronegative.

The CDR3 reads CASSPGTGAVSIYNEQFF. The CDR3 DNA sequence: TGCGCCAGCAGCCCCGGGACAGGGGCTGTATCTATTTACAATGAGCAGTTCTTC. The chain employs TRBV5-1 and TRBJ2-1; the match to TRBD1 covers 10 bases. The CDR3 extends over 18 amino acids. The germline gives CDR1 SGHRS, CDR2 YFSETQ. With V trimmed by 4 bases and J by 4 bases, 14 bases remained unmatched.

This chain connects TRBV7-2 to TRBJ1-2; 7 positions agree with TRBD1. J lost 8 bases, V lost 1 base, and 4 bases had no gene match. The germline gives CDR1 SGHTA, CDR2 FQGNSA. CDR3 length: 13 amino acids. In DNA form, the CDR3 reads TGTGCCAGCAGCTTAGAGAGGGGGCAAGGCTACACCTTC. It translates to CASSLERGQGYTF.

DNA for the CDR3: TGCGCCAGCAGCCTATTAGGACAGACAAGCTCTGGAAACACCATATATTTT. The encoded protein is CASSLLGQTSSGNTIYF. This sequence joins TRBV5-1 and TRBJ1-3; maybe TRBD1 (6 bases). CDR1 is SGHRS, CDR2 YFSETQ, per germline. V lost 4 bases and J lost 0, with 17 bases in between. This CDR3 has 17 residues.

The rearrangement links TRBV7-8 to TRBJ2-7; the match to TRBD1 covers 8 bases. The CDR3 loop spans 12 amino acids. Germline V gene sequence: CDR1 SGHVS, CDR2 FQNEAQ. With 5 bases clipped from V and 6 bases from J, the junction kept 3 bases outside the gene matches. The CDR3 nucleotides read TGTGCCAGCAGCCCCCAGGGGGCCGAGCAGTACTTC. This gives the protein CASSPQGAEQYF.

The chain carries TRBV6-5 and TRBJ2-7, with TRBD2 matching over 10 bases. This CDR3 region has 16 residues. With V trimmed by 3 bases and J by 5 bases, 10 bases remained unmatched. CDR1 and CDR2 (germline): MNHEY, SVGAGI. DNA of the CDR3: TGTGCCAGCAGTTATTATCCTAGCGGGGGTGCCGACGAGCAGTACTTC. As protein: CASSYYPSGGADEQYF.

The V and J genes are TRBV6-6 and TRBJ1-2; 10 positions match TRBD1. CDR1 and CDR2 (germline): MNHNY, SVGAGI (reference sequence). V trimming: 4 bases; J trimming: 7 bases; junction bases outside the gene matches: 6. This CDR3 spans 14 amino acids. CDR3 in amino acids: CASSSGTGVSGYTF. CDR3 in DNA: TGTGCCAGCAGTTCCGGGACAGGGGTTAGTGGCTACACCTTC.

V gene TRBV10-3 combines with J gene TRBJ1-5; 10 nucleotides match TRBD1. The germline CDR1 and CDR2 sequences are ENHRY and SYGVKD. The trim removed 6 bases at V and 3 bases at J, leaving 5 bases unmatched. The CDR3 consists of 15 residues. DNA for the CDR3: TGTGCCATCAGCCAAGGGACAGGGGACAATCAGCCCCAGCATTTT. It translates to CAISQGTGDNQPQHF.

On this clone itself: The CDR3 carries no conserved terminal phenylalanine or tryptophan, so it likely arises from a read error. No DNA is shown, since the ends of the CDR3 on it are uncertain; the CDR3 is the one TCRdb lists. CDR3 in amino acids: CASSQEGGTDTN. The chain uses TRBV4-3 and TRBJ2-7; the DNA was not used to check the table's D call, TRBD2. The CDR3 is 12 residues long, counting both termini. The germline V gene has CDR1 LGHNA and CDR2 YSLEER.

This sequence joins TRBV6-6 and TRBJ2-7, with D possibly being TRBD2 (5 bases). The V gene's germline CDR1 is MNHNY and CDR2 SVGAGI (reference sequence). V was cut by 6 bases and J by 0 bases, with 15 bases left in between. This CDR3 region has 15 residues. CDR3 residues: CASSSPDDYSYEQYF. CDR3 bases: TGTGCCAGCAGCTCCCCTGACGACTACTCCTACGAGCAGTACTTC.

The chain links TRBV20-1 to TRBJ2-3; TRBD2 is a possible D gene (5 bases). The CDR3 extends over 11 amino acids. In germline, CDR1 is DFQATT, CDR2 SNEGSKA (reference sequence). The CDR3 is CVGRSTDTQYF. DNA for the CDR3: TGCGTGGGGAGAAGCACAGATACGCAGTATTTT.

The rearrangement joins TRBV25-1 to TRBJ2-2, with D uncertain. The CDR3 is made up of 16 amino acids. Deletions cut 0 bases from V and 4 bases from J, with 12 bases between. Germline lookup yields CDR1 MGHDK and CDR2 SYGVNS. The chain's CDR3 is CASSEYSPRRTGELFF. DNA of the CDR3: TGTGCCAGCAGTGAATATTCCCCCAGGCGCACCGGGGAGCTGTTTTTT.

The chain links TRBV19 to TRBJ2-5, with D possibly matching TRBD1 (5 bases). The J call may be wrong; the DNA end is better matched by TRBJ2-7. This CDR3 region has 15 residues. CDR1 is LNHDA, CDR2 SQIVND, per germline (reference sequence). DNA for the CDR3: TGTGCCAGTAGTACCCTCGGGCAGGGATCGGACGAGCAGTACTTC. Translation gives CASSTLGQGSDEQYF.

The chain employs TRBV5-1 and TRBJ2-4, with 10 bases matching TRBD2. CDR3 length: 17 residues. Per the germline V gene, CDR1 is SGHRS and CDR2 is YFSETQ. Losses at the gene ends were 4 bases for V and 6 bases for J; bases not matched to a gene: 13. The DNA of the CDR3 is TGCGCCAGCAGCCCCGCCATCAGCGGGGGGGCTTCAAACATTCAGTACTTC. Translated: CASSPAISGGASNIQYF.

This chain links TRBV10-3 with TRBJ2-7; tentatively, D is TRBD1 (5 bases). This CDR3 has 14 amino acids. V was shortened by 3 bases and J by 1 base, with 10 bases between the two germline ends. Germline CDR1 reads ENHRY; CDR2 reads SYGVKD. In DNA, the CDR3 is TGTGCCATCAGTGATTTTCAGGGTTCCTACGAGCAGTACTTC. As protein: CAISDFQGSYEQYF.

The genes are TRBV5-5 and TRBJ1-4; a possible D gene is TRBD1 (5 bases). V was cut by 4 bases and J by 7 bases, with 20 bases left in between. The CDR3 is 16 amino acids. Germline lookup yields CDR1 SGHKS and CDR2 YYEKEE (reference sequence). The CDR3 nucleotides read TGTGCCAGCAGCACCGGACACGAGAAAAGGATTGAAAAACTGTTTTTT. Protein: CASSTGHEKRIEKLFF.

This sequence joins TRBV28 and TRBJ1-1; 8 nucleotides line up with TRBD1. Germline-derived CDR1 and CDR2 are MDHEN and SYDVKM. This CDR3 comprises 12 residues. Unmatched junction bases numbered 5, after V lost 4 bases and J lost 10 bases. CDR3 protein: CASSSLQGAAFF. As DNA, the CDR3 is TGTGCCAGCAGTTCCCTCCAGGGGGCAGCTTTCTTT.

With respect to this clone: A read error may produce the germline difference seen at one junction end. The chain employs TRBV9 and TRBJ2-7; a possible D gene is TRBD2 (5 bases). Per germline, CDR1 SGDLS and CDR2 YYNGEE. The CDR3 totals 14 residues. CDR3 sequence: CAGSVGGVSYEQYF. CDR3 coding DNA: TGTGCCGGCAGCGTAGGAGGAGTCTCCTACGAGCAGTACTTC.

The rearrangement joins TRBV27 to TRBJ2-1, with D possibly being TRBD1 (6 bases). Trimming removed 3 bases from V and 6 bases from J, with 9 bases in between. This CDR3 comprises 13 residues. CDR1 is MNHEY and CDR2 is SMNVEV in the germline V gene (reference sequence). The CDR3 sequence is CASSFDRLNEQFF. The CDR3, as DNA: TGTGCCAGCAGTTTCGACAGGCTCAATGAGCAGTTCTTC.

This chain connects TRBV29-1 to TRBJ1-2; D not resolved. V was shortened by 3 bases and J by 2 bases, with 19 bases between the two germline ends. The CDR3 runs to 16 residues. The germline V gene encodes CDR1 SQVTM and CDR2 ANQGSEA. The CDR3 DNA follows: TGCAGCGTTGAGGGAGAGGGTTCACCCATAAACTATGGCTACACCTTC. Translating gives CSVEGEGSPINYGYTF.

V and J are TRBV5-5 and TRBJ2-7; D might be TRBD1 (6 bases). This CDR3 is 14 amino acids long. Looked up from germline, CDR1 is SGHKS and CDR2 is YYEKEE (reference sequence). With 5 bases removed from V and 1 base from J, the gap between germline ends came to 13 bases. Written as DNA, the CDR3 is TGTGCCAGCAGTTCAGGGGATGCTTCCTACGAGCAGTACTTC. Translated: CASSSGDASYEQYF.

The chain recombines TRBV27 with TRBJ2-7; 9 bases agree with TRBD2. The V gene's germline CDR1 is MNHEY and CDR2 SMNVEV (reference sequence). The CDR3 has 15 amino acids. Trimming at V came to 2 bases and at J to 2 bases, leaving 4 bases not matched to a gene. CDR3 sequence: CASSLKSSGAYEQYF. The CDR3 nucleotides are TGTGCCAGCAGTTTAAAGTCTAGCGGGGCCTACGAGCAGTACTTC.